The sequence of this TCR beta chain was determined in a study of blood T cell repertoires in COVID-19. Across the whole study: Sites in the United States, Italy and Spain provided acute and convalescent COVID-19 samples. From T cells, B-cell-depleted T cells, or PBMCs came the material, which was cDNA or gDNA.

Trimming shortened V by 1 base and J by 6 bases, and 5 bases separated the two germline ends. The germline gives CDR1 SGHRS, CDR2 YFSETQ. CDR3 length: 11 amino acids. Seattle researchers signed up patients amid active infection and tracked them longitudinally. In the study's own analysis: By means of reference gene primer amplification, nucleated cell counts were estimated. Some clones are missing from TCRdb's copy, which holds only in-frame ones; the method was immunoSEQ multiplex PCR. V and J calls and clone size are copied from that table; D and trimming were computed from the DNA. The data hold about 230,000 clones, with over 75% observed a single time. About this clone itself: Other DNA sequences in the same sample also yield this CDR3.

The V call is TRBV5-1, the J call TRBJ2-7; no definite D call. The TCR sequence derives from a man aged 50 to 60 with COVID-19, enrolled during active disease. The sample comprised peripheral blood. In DNA, the CDR3 is TGCGCCAGCAGCTTGACTGGCGAGCAGTACTTC. This gives the protein CASSLTGEQYF.